The 4 T cell receptor beta chains given below trace back to one sample, sequenced in a study of cytomegalovirus exposure and HLA in healthy donors (dated by TCRdb to 2015 to 2018). Libraries were made using the immunoSEQ multiplex PCR assay. A mixture of 60 forward primers for TCR Vbeta segments and 13 reverse primers for TCR Jbeta segments was used in the multiplex PCR. The source is immuneACCESS, and TCRdb retained only in-frame sequences with V and J called. Part of the clones is not carried over; for the studies checked, unresolved V genes explain less than half of this, and the remainder is unexplained. This sample gives about 150,000 clones in total; approximately 79% of them show up just once. The biggest ten clones account for roughly 4.5% of the sample. Specimen: PBMCs. These receptors all stem from a man between 18 and 29 years old in good health and CMV-seropositive.

The chain carries TRBV9 and TRBJ1-5; no clear D gene. Germline-derived CDR1 and CDR2 are SGDLS and YYNGEE. V shed 4 bases and J shed 0 bases, with 11 bases lying between them. The CDR3 consists of 15 residues. The CDR3 reads CASSFSPYSNQPQHF. The CDR3 DNA is TGTGCCAGCAGCTTCAGTCCGTATAGCAATCAGCCCCAGCATTTT.

The rearrangement links TRBV11-3 to TRBJ2-3; D uncertain. The V end was cut by 5 bases, the J end by 0 bases, with 3 bases between. Germline V CDR1 and CDR2: SGHNT, YENEEA. The CDR3 runs to 12 residues. CDR3 in amino acids: CASSLSTDTQYF. CDR3 DNA: TGTGCCAGCAGCCTTAGCACAGATACGCAGTATTTT.

The rearrangement joins TRBV19 to TRBJ2-1, with TRBD2 identical over 8 bases. Trimming removed 2 bases from V and 4 bases from J; junction bases left unmatched: 13. CDR1 is LNHDA and CDR2 is SQIVND in the germline V gene (reference sequence). This CDR3 is 18 amino acids long. CDR3 in DNA: TGTGCCAGTAGTATACTCCCCCCCCCTAGCGGGTTTTACAATGAGCAGTTCTTC. Its protein is CASSILPPPSGFYNEQFF.

This clone was seen a few times. The CDR3 reads CASSYSMGATGNTIYF. The CDR3 bases are TGTGCCAGCAGTTACTCGATGGGGGCGACTGGAAACACCATATATTTT. V gene TRBV6-6 combines with J gene TRBJ1-3; D possibly corresponds to TRBD1 (6 bases). Germline loops: CDR1 MNHNY, CDR2 SVGAGI (reference sequence). V was cut by 0 bases and J by 2 bases, with 11 bases left in between. This CDR3 is built from 16 residues.